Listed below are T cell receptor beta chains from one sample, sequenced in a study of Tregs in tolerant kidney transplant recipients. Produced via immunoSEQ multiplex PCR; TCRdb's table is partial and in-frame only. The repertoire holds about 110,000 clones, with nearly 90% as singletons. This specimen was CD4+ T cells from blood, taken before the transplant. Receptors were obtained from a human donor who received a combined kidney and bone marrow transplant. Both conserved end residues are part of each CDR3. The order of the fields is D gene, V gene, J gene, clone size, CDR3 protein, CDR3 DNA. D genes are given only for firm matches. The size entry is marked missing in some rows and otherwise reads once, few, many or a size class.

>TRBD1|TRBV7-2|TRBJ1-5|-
CASSLDRGEDQPQHF
TGTGCCAGCAGCTTAGACAGGGGGGAAGATCAGCCCCAGCATTTT
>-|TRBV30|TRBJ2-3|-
CAWSVRGASTDTQYF
TGTGCCTGGAGTGTACGGGGGGCCAGCACAGATACGCAGTATTTT
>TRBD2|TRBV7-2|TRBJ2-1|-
CASSARTSGSGSEQFF
TGTGCCAGCAGCGCGAGGACTAGCGGGAGTGGTAGTGAGCAGTTCTTC
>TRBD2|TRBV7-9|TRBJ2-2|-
CASRSRGGTPGELFF
TGTGCCAGCAGGTCCCGGGGGGGCACCCCCGGGGAGCTGTTTTTT
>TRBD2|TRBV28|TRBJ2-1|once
CASSSPGLAGNEQFF
TGTGCCAGCAGTTCCCCGGGACTAGCGGGAAATGAGCAGTTCTTC
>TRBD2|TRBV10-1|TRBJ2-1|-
CASSQITSGRNEQFF
TGCGCCAGCAGTCAAATAACTAGCGGGAGGAATGAGCAGTTCTTC
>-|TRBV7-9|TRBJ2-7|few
CASSLRTQSSYEQYF
TGTGCCAGCAGCCTCCGGACACAAAGCTCCTACGAGCAGTACTTC
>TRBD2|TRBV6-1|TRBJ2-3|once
CASRGGLAGPAQYF
TGTGCCAGCAGGGGAGGTCTAGCGGGACCGGCGCAGTATTTT
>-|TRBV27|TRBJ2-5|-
CASSPGELQETQYF
TGTGCCAGCAGTCCGGGGGAGTTACAAGAGACCCAGTACTTC
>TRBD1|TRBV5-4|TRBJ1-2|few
CASSSTKDRAGGYTF
TGTGCCAGCAGCTCGACTAAGGACAGGGCGGGCGGCTACACCTTC
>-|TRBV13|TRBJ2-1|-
CASSLMTSSYNEQFF
TGTGCCAGCAGCTTAATGACTAGCTCCTACAATGAGCAGTTCTTC
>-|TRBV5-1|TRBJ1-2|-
CASSLSVGDSGYTF
TGCGCCAGCAGCTTGTCGGTAGGGGATTCGGGCTACACCTTC
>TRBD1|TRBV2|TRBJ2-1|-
CASSDRGPYNEQFF
TGTGCCAGCAGTGACAGGGGGCCTTACAATGAGCAGTTCTTC
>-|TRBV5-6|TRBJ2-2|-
CASSLGTGTGELFF
TGTGCCAGCAGCTTGGGAACGGGAACCGGGGAGCTGTTTTTT
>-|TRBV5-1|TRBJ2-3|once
CASSLGTVSDTQYF
TGCGCCAGCAGCTTGGGGACTGTCTCAGATACGCAGTATTTT
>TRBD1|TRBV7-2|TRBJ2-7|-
CASSPRQGIYEQYF
TGTGCCAGCAGCCCAAGACAGGGTATCTACGAGCAGTACTTC
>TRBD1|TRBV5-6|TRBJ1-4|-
CASSPQGKEKLFF
TGTGCCAGCAGCCCACAGGGGAAGGAAAAACTGTTTTTT
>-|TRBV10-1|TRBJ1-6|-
CASKTQRLVPATHPSPLHF
TGCGCCAGTAAAACTCAAAGGCTCGTTCCGGCGACACACCCTTCACCCCTCCACTTT
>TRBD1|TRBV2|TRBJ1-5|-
CASSATGGNQPQHF
TGTGCCAGCAGTGCGACAGGGGGCAATCAGCCCCAGCATTTT
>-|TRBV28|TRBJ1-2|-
CASSLLAGNYGYTF
TGTGCCAGCAGTTTATTAGCAGGGAACTATGGCTACACCTTC
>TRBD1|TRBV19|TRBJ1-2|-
CASSVGTANYGYTF
TGTGCCAGTAGTGTTGGGACAGCCAACTATGGCTACACCTTC
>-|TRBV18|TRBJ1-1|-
CASSPDMNTEAFF
TGTGCCAGCTCACCAGACATGAACACTGAAGCTTTCTTT
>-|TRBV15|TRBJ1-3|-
CATSPPGQRGGNTIYF
TGTGCCACCAGCCCCCCCGGACAGCGAGGCGGAAACACCATATATTTT
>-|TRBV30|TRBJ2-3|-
CAWSRDSDTQYF
TGTGCCTGGAGTCGAGACTCAGATACGCAGTATTTT
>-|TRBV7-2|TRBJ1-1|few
CASSSFSIQGGAEAFF
TGTGCCAGCAGCTCATTTAGTATACAGGGAGGGGCTGAAGCTTTCTTT
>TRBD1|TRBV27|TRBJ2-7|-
CASSFGTGTYEQYF
TGTGCCAGCAGTTTCGGGACAGGGACCTACGAGCAGTACTTC
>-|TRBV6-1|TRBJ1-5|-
CASRGPGWGEPQHF
TGTGCCAGCAGGGGCCCGGGGTGGGGGGAGCCCCAGCATTTT
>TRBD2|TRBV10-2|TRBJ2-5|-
CASSAGLAGKTQYF
TGCGCCAGCAGCGCAGGACTAGCTGGAAAGACCCAGTACTTC
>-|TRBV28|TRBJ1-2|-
CASSFLGQNYGYTF
TGTGCCAGCAGTTTCCTCGGACAGAACTATGGCTACACCTTC
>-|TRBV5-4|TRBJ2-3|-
CASRQDGGTQYF
TGTGCCAGCAGGCAAGACGGAGGTACGCAGTATTTT
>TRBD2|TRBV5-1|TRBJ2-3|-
CASWNMPGGSDTQYF
TGCGCCAGCTGGAACATGCCGGGGGGGTCAGATACGCAGTATTTT
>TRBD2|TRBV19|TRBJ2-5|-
CASSTDSGRGETQYF
TGTGCCAGTAGTACCGACTCAGGGAGGGGAGAGACCCAGTACTTC
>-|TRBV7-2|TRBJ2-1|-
CASSLTRNEQFF
TGTGCCAGCAGCCTAACTAGGAATGAGCAGTTCTTC
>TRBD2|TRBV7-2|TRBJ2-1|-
CASSLAASGRAGEQFF
TGTGCCAGCAGCTTAGCGGCTAGCGGGAGGGCCGGTGAGCAGTTCTTC
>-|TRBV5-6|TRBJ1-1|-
CASSFLVAEAFF
TGTGCCAGCAGCTTCCTAGTGGCTGAAGCTTTCTTT
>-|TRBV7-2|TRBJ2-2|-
CASSLFGTTARTGELFF
TGTGCCAGCAGCTTATTCGGGACAACAGCCAGGACCGGGGAGCTGTTTTTT
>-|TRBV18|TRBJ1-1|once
CASSPGAQADTEAFF
TGTGCCAGCTCACCAGGGGCACAGGCGGACACTGAAGCTTTCTTT
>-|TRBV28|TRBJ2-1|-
CASNSGTPWFF
TGTGCCAGCAACTCCGGGACTCCGTGGTTCTTC
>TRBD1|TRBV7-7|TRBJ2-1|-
CASSPRQGAGEQFF
TGTGCCAGCAGCCCCAGACAGGGGGCGGGTGAGCAGTTCTTC
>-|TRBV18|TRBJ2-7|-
CASSLESYEQYF
TGTGCCAGCTCACTCGAGAGCTACGAGCAGTACTTC
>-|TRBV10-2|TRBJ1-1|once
CASKDRLNTEAFF
TGCGCCAGCAAAGACAGGCTGAACACTGAAGCTTTCTTT
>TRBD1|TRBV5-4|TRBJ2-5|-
CASSETGVGETQYF
TGTGCCAGCAGCGAGACAGGGGTTGGGGAGACCCAGTACTTC
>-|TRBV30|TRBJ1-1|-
CAWTQGGGGGTSEAFF
TGTGCCTGGACCCAAGGGGGGGGCGGAGGGACATCTGAAGCTTTCTTT
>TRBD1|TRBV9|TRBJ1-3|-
CASSVDRGANTIYF
TGTGCCAGCAGCGTCGACAGGGGGGCAAACACCATATATTTT
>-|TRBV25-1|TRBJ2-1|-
CASASVGGNEQFF
TGTGCCAGCGCGAGCGTGGGAGGCAATGAGCAGTTCTTC
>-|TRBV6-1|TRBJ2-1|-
CASSLLYRVNEQFF
TGTGCCAGCAGCCTCCTTTACAGGGTCAATGAGCAGTTCTTC
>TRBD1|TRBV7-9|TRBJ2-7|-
CASSPVGQGVSYEQYF
TGTGCCAGCAGCCCCGTCGGACAGGGTGTGTCCTACGAGCAGTACTTC
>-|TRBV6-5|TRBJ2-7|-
CASRSLELSEQYF
TGTGCCAGCCGTTCTCTAGAGCTGAGCGAGCAGTACTTC